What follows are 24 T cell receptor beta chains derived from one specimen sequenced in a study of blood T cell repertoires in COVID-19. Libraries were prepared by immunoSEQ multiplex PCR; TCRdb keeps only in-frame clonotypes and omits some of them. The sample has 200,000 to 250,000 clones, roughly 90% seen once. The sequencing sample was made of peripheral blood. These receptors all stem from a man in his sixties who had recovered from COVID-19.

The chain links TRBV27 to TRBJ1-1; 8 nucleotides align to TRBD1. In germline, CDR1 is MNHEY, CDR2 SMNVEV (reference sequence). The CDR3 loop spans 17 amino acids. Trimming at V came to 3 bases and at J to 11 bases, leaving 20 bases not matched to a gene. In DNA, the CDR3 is TGTGCCAGCAGTTTGGGGGGTATAGGACAGGGAAGGTGGGTGGCTTTCTTT. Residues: CASSLGGIGQGRWVAFF.

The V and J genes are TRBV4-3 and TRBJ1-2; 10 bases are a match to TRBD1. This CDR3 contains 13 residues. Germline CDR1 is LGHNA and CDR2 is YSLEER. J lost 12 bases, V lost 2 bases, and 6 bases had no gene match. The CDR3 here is CASSQNGGQGNTF. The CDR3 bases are TGCGCCAGCAGCCAAAACGGGGGACAGGGGAACACCTTC.

The CDR3 reads CASSLNRGTEAFF. CDR3 sequence (DNA): TGTGCCAGCAGCTTAAACAGGGGGACTGAAGCTTTCTTT. The chain links TRBV7-2 to TRBJ1-1; 8 nucleotides line up with TRBD1. Germline values: CDR1 SGHTA, CDR2 FQGNSA. Trimming took 2 bases from V and 5 from J; bases not matched to a gene: 1. The CDR3 consists of 13 residues.

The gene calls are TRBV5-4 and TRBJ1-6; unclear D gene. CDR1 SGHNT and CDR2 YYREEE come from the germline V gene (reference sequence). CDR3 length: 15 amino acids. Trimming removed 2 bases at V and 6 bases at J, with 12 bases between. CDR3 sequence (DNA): TGTGCCAGCAGCTTACCGGATGGAGGTAATTCACCCCTCCACTTT. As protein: CASSLPDGGNSPLHF.

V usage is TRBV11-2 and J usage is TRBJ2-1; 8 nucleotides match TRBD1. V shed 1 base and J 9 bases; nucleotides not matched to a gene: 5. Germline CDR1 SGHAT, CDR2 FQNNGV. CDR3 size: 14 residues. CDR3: CASSLGTGFAEQFF. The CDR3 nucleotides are TGTGCCAGCAGCTTAGGGACAGGGTTTGCTGAGCAGTTCTTC.

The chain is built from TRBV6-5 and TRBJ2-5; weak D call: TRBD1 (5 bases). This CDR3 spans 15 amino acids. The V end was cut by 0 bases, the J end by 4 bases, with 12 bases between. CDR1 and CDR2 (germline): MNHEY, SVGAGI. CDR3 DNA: TGTGCCAGCAGTTACTCGAAAGGGGCCGGAGAGACCCAGTACTTC. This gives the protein CASSYSKGAGETQYF.

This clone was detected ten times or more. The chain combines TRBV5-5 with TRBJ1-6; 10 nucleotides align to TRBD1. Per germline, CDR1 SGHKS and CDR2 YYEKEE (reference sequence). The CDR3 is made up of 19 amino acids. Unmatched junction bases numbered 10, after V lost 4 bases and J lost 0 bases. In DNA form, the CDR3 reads TGTGCCAGCAGCCCCGGCGGGACAGGGGCCCCCTCCTATAATTCACCCCTCCACTTT. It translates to CASSPGGTGAPSYNSPLHF. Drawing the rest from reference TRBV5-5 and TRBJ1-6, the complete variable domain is DAGVTQSPTHLIKTRGQQVTLRCSPISGHKSVSWYQQVLGQGPQFIFQYYEKEERGRGNFPDRFSARQFPNYSSELNVNALLLGDSALYLCASSPGGTGAPSYNSPLHFGNGTRLTVT.

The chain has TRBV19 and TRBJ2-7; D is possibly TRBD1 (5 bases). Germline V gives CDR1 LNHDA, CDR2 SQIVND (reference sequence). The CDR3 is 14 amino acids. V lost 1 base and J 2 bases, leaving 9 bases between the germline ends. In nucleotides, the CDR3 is TGTGCCAGTAGTATAGCAGGGCCAACCTACGAGCAGTACTTC. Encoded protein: CASSIAGPTYEQYF. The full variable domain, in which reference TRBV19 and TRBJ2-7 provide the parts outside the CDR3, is DGGITQSPKYLFRKEGQNVTLSCEQNLNHDAMYWYRQDPGQGLRLIYYSQIVNDFQKGDIAEGYSVSREKKESFPLTVTSAQKNPTAFYLCASSIAGPTYEQYFGPGTRLTVT.

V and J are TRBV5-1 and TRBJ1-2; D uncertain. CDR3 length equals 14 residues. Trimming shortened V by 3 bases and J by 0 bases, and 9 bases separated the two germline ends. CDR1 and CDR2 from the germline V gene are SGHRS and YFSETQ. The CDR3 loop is CASSSLQANYGYTF. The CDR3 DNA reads TGCGCCAGCAGCTCGTTACAAGCTAACTATGGCTACACCTTC.

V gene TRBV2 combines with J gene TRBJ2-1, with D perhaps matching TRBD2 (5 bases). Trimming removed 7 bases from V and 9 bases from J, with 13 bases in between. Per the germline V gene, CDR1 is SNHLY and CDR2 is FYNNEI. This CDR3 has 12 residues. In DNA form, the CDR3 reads TGTGCCAGCACCACTAGACCCGGTGAGCAGTTCTTC. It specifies CASTTRPGEQFF.

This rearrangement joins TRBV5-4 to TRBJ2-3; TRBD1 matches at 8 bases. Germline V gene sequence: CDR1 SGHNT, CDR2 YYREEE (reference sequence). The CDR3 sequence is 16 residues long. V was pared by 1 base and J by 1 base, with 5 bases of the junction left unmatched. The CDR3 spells CASSLWAGQGTDTQYF. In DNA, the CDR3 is TGTGCCAGCAGCTTGTGGGCGGGACAGGGCACAGATACGCAGTATTTT.

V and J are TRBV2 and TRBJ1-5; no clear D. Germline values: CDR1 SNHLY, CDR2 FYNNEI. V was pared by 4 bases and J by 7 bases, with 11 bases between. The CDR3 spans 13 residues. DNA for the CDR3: TGTGCCAGCAGTGTTGAGGGCCGGCAGCCCCAGCATTTT. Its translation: CASSVEGRQPQHF.

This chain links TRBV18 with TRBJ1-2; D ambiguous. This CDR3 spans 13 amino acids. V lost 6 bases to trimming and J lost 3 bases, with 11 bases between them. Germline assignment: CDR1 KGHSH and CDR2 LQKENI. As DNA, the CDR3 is TGTGCCAGCTCGCCCAACGAGTACTATGGCTACACCTTC. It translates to CASSPNEYYGYTF.

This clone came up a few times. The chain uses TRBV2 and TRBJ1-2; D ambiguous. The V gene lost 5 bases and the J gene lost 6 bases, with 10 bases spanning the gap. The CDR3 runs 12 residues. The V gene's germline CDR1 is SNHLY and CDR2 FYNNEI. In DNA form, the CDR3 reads TGTGCCAGCAGTACCGAGGAAGATGGCTACACCTTC. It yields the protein CASSTEEDGYTF.

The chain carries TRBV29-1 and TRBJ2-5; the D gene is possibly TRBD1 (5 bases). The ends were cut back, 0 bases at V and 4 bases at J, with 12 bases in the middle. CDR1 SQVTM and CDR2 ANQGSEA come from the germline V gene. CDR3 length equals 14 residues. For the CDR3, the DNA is TGCAGCGTTGAAGATCGTAAGGGGCTAGAGACCCAGTACTTC. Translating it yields CSVEDRKGLETQYF.

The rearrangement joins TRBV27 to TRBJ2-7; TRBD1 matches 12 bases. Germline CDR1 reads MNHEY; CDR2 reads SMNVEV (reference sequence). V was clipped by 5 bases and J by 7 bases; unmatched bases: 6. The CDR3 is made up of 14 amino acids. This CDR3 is CASSRGQGAGEQYF. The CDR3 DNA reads TGTGCCAGCAGTCGGGGACAGGGGGCAGGTGAGCAGTACTTC.

The CDR3 sequence: CASSMDNLNYGYTF. Written as DNA, the CDR3 is TGTGCCAGTAGTATGGACAACCTTAACTATGGCTACACCTTC. This chain links TRBV19 with TRBJ1-2, with a weak D call TRBD1 (5 bases). This CDR3 comprises 14 residues. Trimming removed 3 bases from V and 1 base from J, with 9 bases in between. The germline V gene has CDR1 LNHDA and CDR2 SQIVND (reference sequence).

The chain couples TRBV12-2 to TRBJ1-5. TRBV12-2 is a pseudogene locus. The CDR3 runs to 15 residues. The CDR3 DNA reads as TGTGCAAGTCGCTTAACCCCTAGGTGGTATCAGCCCCAGCATTTT. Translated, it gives CASRLTPRWYQPQHF.

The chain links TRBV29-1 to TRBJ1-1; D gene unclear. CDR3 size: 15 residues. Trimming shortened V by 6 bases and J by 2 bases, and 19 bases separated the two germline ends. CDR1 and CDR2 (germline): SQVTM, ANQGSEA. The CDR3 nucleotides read TGCAGCGTGACCAGCGTCGGGGTCATCAACACTGAAGCTTTCTTT. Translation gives CSVTSVGVINTEAFF.

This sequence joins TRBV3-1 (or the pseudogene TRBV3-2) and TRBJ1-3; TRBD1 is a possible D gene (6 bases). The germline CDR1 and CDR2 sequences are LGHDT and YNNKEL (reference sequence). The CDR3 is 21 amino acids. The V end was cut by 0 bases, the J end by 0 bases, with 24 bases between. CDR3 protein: CASSQEKRAGTKKASGNTIYF. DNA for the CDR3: TGTGCCAGCAGCCAAGAAAAACGGGCCGGGACAAAGAAGGCCTCTGGAAACACCATATATTTT.

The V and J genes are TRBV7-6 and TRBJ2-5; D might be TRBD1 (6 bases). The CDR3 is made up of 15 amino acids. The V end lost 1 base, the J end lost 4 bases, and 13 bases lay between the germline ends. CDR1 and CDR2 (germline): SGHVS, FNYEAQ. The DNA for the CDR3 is TGTGCCAGCAGCTTAGGCCCAGGGGCTGGAGAGACCCAGTACTTC. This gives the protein CASSLGPGAGETQYF.

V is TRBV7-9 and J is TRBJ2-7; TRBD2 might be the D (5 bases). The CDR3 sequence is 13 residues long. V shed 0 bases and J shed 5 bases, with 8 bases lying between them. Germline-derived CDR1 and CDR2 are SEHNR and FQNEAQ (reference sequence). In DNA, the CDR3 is TGTGCCAGCAGCTTAGCGCTGGAGGACGAGCAGTACTTC. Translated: CASSLALEDEQYF. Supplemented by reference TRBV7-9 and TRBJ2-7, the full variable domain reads DTGVSQNPRHKITKRGQNVTFRCDPISEHNRLYWYRQTLGQGPEFLTYFQNEAQLEKSRLLSDRFSAERPKGSFSTLEIQRTEQGDSAMYLCASSLALEDEQYFGPGTRLTVT.

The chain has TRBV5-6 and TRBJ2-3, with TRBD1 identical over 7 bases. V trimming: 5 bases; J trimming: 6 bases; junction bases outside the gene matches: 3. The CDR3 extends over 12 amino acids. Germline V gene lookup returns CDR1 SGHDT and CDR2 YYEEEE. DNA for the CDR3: TGTGCCAGCAGGCTGACAGGGGATACGCAGTATTTT. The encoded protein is CASRLTGDTQYF. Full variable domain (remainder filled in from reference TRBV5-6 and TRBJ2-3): DAGVTQSPTHLIKTRGQQVTLRCSPKSGHDTVSWYQQALGQGPQFIFQYYEEEERQRGNFPDRFSGHQFPNYSSELNVNALLLGDSALYLCASRLTGDTQYFGPGTRLTVL.

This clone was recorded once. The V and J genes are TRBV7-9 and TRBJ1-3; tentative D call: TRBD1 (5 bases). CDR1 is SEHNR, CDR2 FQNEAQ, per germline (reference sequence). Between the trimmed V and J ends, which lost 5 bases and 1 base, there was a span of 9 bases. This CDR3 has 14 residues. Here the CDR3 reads CASSAQGSGNTIYF. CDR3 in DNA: TGTGCCAGCAGCGCGCAGGGTTCTGGAAACACCATATATTTT.